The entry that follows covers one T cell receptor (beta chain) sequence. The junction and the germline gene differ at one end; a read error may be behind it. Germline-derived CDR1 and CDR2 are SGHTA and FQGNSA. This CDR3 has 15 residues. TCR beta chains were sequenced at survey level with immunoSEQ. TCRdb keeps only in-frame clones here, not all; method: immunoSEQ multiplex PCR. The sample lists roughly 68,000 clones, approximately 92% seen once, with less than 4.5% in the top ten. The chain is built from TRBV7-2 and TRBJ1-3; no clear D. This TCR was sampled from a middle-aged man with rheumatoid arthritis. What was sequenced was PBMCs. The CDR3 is CASSLAPGSGNTIYF. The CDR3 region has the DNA TGTGCCAGCAGCCTAGCCCCAGGCTCGGGAAACACCATATATTTT.